These 27 T cell receptor beta chains were sequenced from one sample in a study of blood T cells in healthy people across ages. The second PCR ran about 6 to 11 cycles with a sample-barcoded 5' primer and J-beta primers. TCRdb fed the 5' RACE reads into MiXCR, producing one record per CDR3 protein. The sample has about a million distinct CDR3 sequences, under 50% seen once. The sequenced sample was blood. These TCRs come from a man aged 25-40 years in good health.

This chain links TRBV10-3 with TRBJ1-2; unclear D gene. This CDR3 has 12 residues. CDR1 ENHRY and CDR2 SYGVKD come from the germline V gene. The ends were cut back, 6 bases at V and 8 bases at J, with 13 bases in the middle. CDR3 DNA sequence: TGTGCCATCAGGGAGATGGCGCGAGGCTACACCTTC. Residues: CAIREMARGYTF.

This clonotype was counted between two and nine times. V is TRBV20-1 and J is TRBJ2-1; TRBD2 aligns across 12 bases. V trimming: 3 bases; J trimming: 7 bases; junction bases outside the gene matches: 4. The CDR3 spans 14 residues. CDR1 is DFQATT and CDR2 is SNEGSKA in the germline V gene (reference sequence). Written as DNA, the CDR3 is TGCAGTGCTAGTGGGACTAGCGGGTGGAATGAGCAGTTCTTC. Encoded protein: CSASGTSGWNEQFF.

The chain combines TRBV4-3 with TRBJ2-1; TRBD2 is a possible D gene (5 bases). The CDR3 length is 16 residues. CDR1 and CDR2 (germline): LGHNA, YSLEER. V dropped 1 base and J dropped 6 bases, with 16 bases sitting between them. As DNA, the CDR3 is TGCGCCAGCAGCCAAGTTAGAGGAGAGGGATCCAATGAGCAGTTCTTC. Translation gives CASSQVRGEGSNEQFF.

V is TRBV19 and J is TRBJ1-5; D not certain. CDR1 LNHDA and CDR2 SQIVND come from the germline V gene (reference sequence). The V and J ends lost 0 bases and 2 bases respectively, with 8 bases between them. CDR3 length equals 15 residues. The CDR3 is CASSIDSGGNQPQHF. CDR3 coding DNA: TGTGCCAGTAGTATAGACAGCGGCGGCAATCAGCCCCAGCATTTT.

As to this clonotype: Given a much more abundant clone one base away, this may be a read error. CDR3 DNA sequence: TGCGCCAGCAGCCAAGAACGGGAGCGTAATGAGCAGTACTTC. Protein product: CASSQERERNEQYF. J is TRBJ2-5 and V is TRBV4-1, with D possibly TRBD2 on 6 matching bases. V was shortened by 0 bases and J by 11 bases, with 16 bases between the two germline ends. The CDR3 is 14 amino acids. In germline, CDR1 is MGHRA, CDR2 YSYEKL.

This clonotype was seen only a few times. The chain combines TRBV20-1 with TRBJ2-5, with D perhaps being TRBD1 or TRBD2 (5 bases each). CDR1 and CDR2 from the germline V gene are DFQATT and SNEGSKA (reference sequence). CDR3 size: 13 residues. V was clipped by 4 bases and J by 5 bases, with 14 bases between them. Here the CDR3 DNA reads TGCAGTGCTATTCTCAGGGACGTGGAGACCCAGTACTTC. Translating it yields CSAILRDVETQYF.

The gene calls are TRBV5-6 and TRBJ1-2; D may be TRBD1 (6 bases). Trimming took 4 bases from V and 6 from J, leaving 13 bases between them. Germline V gives CDR1 SGHDT, CDR2 YYEEEE. The CDR3 runs to 13 residues. CDR3 amino acids: CASSGGQNDGYTF. The CDR3 nucleotides are TGTGCCAGCAGCGGAGGACAGAACGATGGCTACACCTTC. The full variable domain, rest sourced from reference TRBV5-6 and TRBJ1-2, is DAGVTQSPTHLIKTRGQQVTLRCSPKSGHDTVSWYQQALGQGPQFIFQYYEEEERQRGNFPDRFSGHQFPNYSSELNVNALLLGDSALYLCASSGGQNDGYTFGSGTRLTVV.

This chain links TRBV9 with TRBJ2-1; no definite D call. With 0 bases removed from V and 6 bases from J, the gap between germline ends came to 4 bases. There are 12 residues in the CDR3. The germline V gene has CDR1 SGDLS and CDR2 YYNGEE. For the CDR3, the DNA is TGTGCCAGCAGCGTAGGCCCCAATGAGCAGTTCTTC. It specifies CASSVGPNEQFF.

This sequence joins TRBV4-2 and TRBJ2-3; TRBD2 aligns across 14 bases. V trimming: 4 bases; J trimming: 6 bases; junction bases outside the gene matches: 6. From germline, CDR1 is LGHNA and CDR2 YNFKEQ. There are 16 residues in the CDR3. Here the CDR3 reads CASSRATSGGADTQYF. CDR3 coding DNA: TGTGCCAGCAGCCGAGCGACTAGCGGGGGGGCGGATACGCAGTATTTT.

The chain recombines TRBV6-6 with TRBJ1-2; D is perhaps TRBD1 (5 bases). Trimming left V 0 bases short and J 3 bases short, with 17 bases between. The CDR3 runs 17 residues. Germline V gene lookup returns CDR1 MNHNY and CDR2 SVGAGI (reference sequence). CDR3 amino acids: CASSYSNVGAGDYGYTF. The CDR3 DNA is TGTGCCAGCAGTTACTCGAATGTTGGGGCTGGTGACTATGGCTACACCTTC.

The rearrangement links TRBV6-5 to TRBJ2-7; D unresolved. Germline CDR1 and CDR2: MNHEY and SVGAGI. The CDR3 is 16 residues long. V was pared by 0 bases and J by 1 base, with 13 bases between. The CDR3 sequence is CASSYSVASPSYEQYF. The CDR3, as DNA: TGTGCCAGCAGTTACTCGGTCGCCAGCCCATCCTACGAGCAGTACTTC.

This clonotype was counted between two and nine times. The rearrangement uses TRBV10-3 and TRBJ2-3; 7 bases agree with TRBD2. This CDR3 spans 13 amino acids. Germline CDR1 and CDR2: ENHRY and SYGVKD. Trimming took 4 bases from V and 5 from J; bases not matched to a gene: 3. CDR3 nucleotides: TGTGCCATCAGTGTAGCGGGCGGAGATACGCAGTATTTT. It is translated as CAISVAGGDTQYF.

V is TRBV5-1 and J is TRBJ2-1, with D possibly matching TRBD2 (6 bases). Trimming left V 6 bases short and J 4 bases short, with 20 bases between. Germline CDR1 SGHRS, CDR2 YFSETQ. This CDR3 region has 16 residues. CDR3 nucleotides: TGCGCCAGCAAACCCATAGGGGCTAGCGCTTACAATGAGCAGTTCTTC. This translates into CASKPIGASAYNEQFF. Combining the CDR3 with reference TRBV5-1 and TRBJ2-1 gives the whole variable domain KAGVTQTPRYLIKTRGQQVTLSCSPISGHRSVSWYQQTPGQGLQFLFEYFSETQRNKGNFPGRFSGRQFSNSRSEMNVSTLELGDSALYLCASKPIGASAYNEQFFGPGTRLTVL.

This clonotype was observed a few times. The gene calls are TRBV5-1 and TRBJ2-1; TRBD1 might be the D (6 bases). This CDR3 contains 13 residues. Germline V gene data show CDR1 as SGHRS and CDR2 as YFSETQ. The ends were cut back, 8 bases at V and 7 bases at J, with 16 bases in the middle. The CDR3 nucleotides read TGCGCCAGGGAAACCCGGGACATAAATGAGCAGTTCTTC. Translating it yields CARETRDINEQFF.

The gene calls are TRBV7-9 and TRBJ2-3; 14 bases fit TRBD2. The CDR3 totals 15 residues. Germline trimming cut 5 bases from V and 7 bases from J; bases unmatched to any gene: 5. Germline V gene data show CDR1 as SEHNR and CDR2 as FQNEAQ (reference sequence). CDR3 residues: CASSLGTSGGNTQYF. The CDR3 region has the DNA TGTGCCAGCAGCCTCGGGACTAGCGGGGGAAATACGCAGTATTTT.

The rearrangement uses TRBV10-3 and TRBJ1-3; D is undetermined. The CDR3 covers 14 residues. Trimming pared 6 bases from V and 7 bases from J, leaving 16 bases between. Germline values: CDR1 ENHRY, CDR2 SYGVKD. CDR3 nucleotide sequence: TGTGCCATCAGGGGAGACACGGCGGGGAACACCATATATTTT. Protein product: CAIRGDTAGNTIYF.

This clonotype was found a few times. The rearrangement joins TRBV24-1 to TRBJ2-3, with 8 bases that match TRBD2. The germline V gene has CDR1 KGHDR and CDR2 SFDVKD. V lost 3 bases to trimming and J lost 2 bases; unmatched junction nucleotides: 6. The CDR3 consists of 16 residues. The CDR3 DNA sequence: TGTGCCACCAGTGATCGCCTAGCGGGTACCACAGATACGCAGTATTTT. Protein: CATSDRLAGTTDTQYF.

The chain couples TRBV29-1 to TRBJ1-2, with D possibly matching TRBD1 (6 bases). Trimming took 5 bases from V and 7 from J, leaving 17 bases between them. CDR1 and CDR2 from the germline V gene are SQVTM and ANQGSEA. This CDR3 contains 13 residues. For the CDR3, the DNA is TGCAGCGTTCAAGGGGGGGTCATTGGTGGCTACACCTTC. It codes for CSVQGGVIGGYTF.

The chain joins TRBV2 to TRBJ2-3; D gene unclear. Between the trimmed V and J ends, which lost 0 bases and 2 bases, there was a span of 9 bases. The CDR3 is 15 amino acids. CDR1 SNHLY and CDR2 FYNNEI come from the germline V gene. CDR3 coding DNA: TGTGCCAGCAGTGAAGCCTTAGAGATCACAGATACGCAGTATTTT. It encodes CASSEALEITDTQYF.

This clonotype was seen only a few times. CDR3 DNA: TGTGCCAGCAGTTACTCGATGGGCGGAACCCAAGAGACCCAGTACTTC. Translating gives CASSYSMGGTQETQYF. The chain uses TRBV6-5 and TRBJ2-5; D uncertain. Trimming removed 0 bases from V and 1 base from J, with 12 bases in between. The CDR3 spans 16 residues. CDR1 and CDR2 (germline): MNHEY, SVGAGI.

About this clonotype itself: Given a much more abundant clone one base away, this may be a read error. J is TRBJ2-1 and V is TRBV24-1, with TRBD2 identical over 9 bases. The CDR3 is made up of 15 amino acids. CDR1 and CDR2 (germline): KGHDR, SFDVKD. J was trimmed by 6 bases and V by 4 bases; bases with no gene match: 6. The CDR3 DNA reads as TGTGCCACCAGTGAGCCAGGACTAGCGACCAATGAGCAGTTCTTC. It is translated as CATSEPGLATNEQFF.

V is TRBV4-1 and J is TRBJ2-3; D may be TRBD2 (6 bases). The germline CDR1 and CDR2 sequences are MGHRA and YSYEKL. V lost 0 bases, J lost 7 bases, and 20 bases lay in between. The CDR3 totals 17 residues. The CDR3 coding sequence is TGCGCCAGCAGCCAAGACAACGAGGGCCGGGGGTTGAATACGCAGTATTTT. Amino acids: CASSQDNEGRGLNTQYF.

This chain connects TRBV29-1 to TRBJ2-5; D tentatively fits TRBD1 or TRBD2 (5 bases each). The DNA matches TRBJ2-7 better at its end, which makes the J call doubtful. The CDR3 has 13 residues. CDR1 is SQVTM and CDR2 is ANQGSEA in the germline V gene. CDR3 coding DNA: TGCAGCGCCCGGGACGCTAACACCTACGAGCAGTACTTC. This encodes CSARDANTYEQYF.

The chain is built from TRBV11-2 and TRBJ1-4; weak D call: TRBD1 (5 bases). Germline values: CDR1 SGHAT, CDR2 FQNNGV. V was clipped by 5 bases and J by 7 bases, with 14 bases between them. CDR3 length: 14 amino acids. CDR3 DNA: TGTGCCAGCAGCACCGGGACGAGGGGTGAAAAACTGTTTTTT. Protein product: CASSTGTRGEKLFF.

Only a few counts were recorded for this clonotype. The chain carries TRBV6-2 or TRBV6-3 and TRBJ1-5, with D perhaps TRBD1 (5 bases). The V gene's germline CDR1 is MNHEY and CDR2 SVGEGT. The V end lost 0 bases, the J end lost 6 bases, and 12 bases lay between the germline ends. The length of the CDR3 is 15 residues. CDR3 coding DNA: TGTGCCAGCAGTTACTCTGGGGGAACCAGTCAGCCCCAGCATTTT. Encoded protein: CASSYSGGTSQPQHF.

The chain links TRBV12-3 or TRBV12-4 to TRBJ2-1; D gene ambiguous. CDR3 length: 14 amino acids. Deletions cut 1 base from V and 7 bases from J, with 11 bases between. This chain's CDR3 is CASSLEYRLNEQFF. The CDR3 nucleotides are TGTGCCAGCAGTTTAGAGTACAGATTGAATGAGCAGTTCTTC.

In this sample, this clonotype turned up a few times. The rearrangement uses TRBV20-1 and TRBJ1-1; tentative D call: TRBD1 (5 bases). The CDR3 runs to 14 residues. Looked up from germline, CDR1 is DFQATT and CDR2 is SNEGSKA (reference sequence). V was trimmed by 4 bases and J by 3 bases, leaving 15 bases between them. The CDR3 loop is CSANQGGDHTEAFF. The CDR3 DNA reads TGCAGTGCTAACCAGGGAGGGGACCACACTGAAGCTTTCTTT.